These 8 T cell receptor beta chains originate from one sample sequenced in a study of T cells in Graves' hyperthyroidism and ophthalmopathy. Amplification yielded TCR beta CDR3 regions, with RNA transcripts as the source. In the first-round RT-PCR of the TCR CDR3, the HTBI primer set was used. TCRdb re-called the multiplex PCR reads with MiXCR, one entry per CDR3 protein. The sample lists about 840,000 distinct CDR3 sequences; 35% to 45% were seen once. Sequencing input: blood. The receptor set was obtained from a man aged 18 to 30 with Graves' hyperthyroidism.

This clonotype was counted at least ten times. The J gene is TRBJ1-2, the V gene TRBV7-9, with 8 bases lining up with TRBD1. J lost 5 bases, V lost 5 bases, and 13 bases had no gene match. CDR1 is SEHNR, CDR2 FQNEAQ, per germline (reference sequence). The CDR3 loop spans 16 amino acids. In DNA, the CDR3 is TGTGCCAGCAGCGTGACGGCGGGACAGGTGGTGTATGGCTACACCTTC. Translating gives CASSVTAGQVVYGYTF.

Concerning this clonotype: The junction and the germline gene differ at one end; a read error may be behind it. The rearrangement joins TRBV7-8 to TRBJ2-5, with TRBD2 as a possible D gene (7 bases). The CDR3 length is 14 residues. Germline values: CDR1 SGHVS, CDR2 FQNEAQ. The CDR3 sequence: CASSPEGGLETQYF. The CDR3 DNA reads TGCGCCAGCAGCCCTGAGGGGGGGCTGGAGACCCAGTACTTC.

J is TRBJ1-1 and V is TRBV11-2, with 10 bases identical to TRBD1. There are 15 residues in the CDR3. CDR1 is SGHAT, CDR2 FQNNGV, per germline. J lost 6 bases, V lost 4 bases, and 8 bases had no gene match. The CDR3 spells CASSYSSDRGAEAFF. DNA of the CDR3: TGTGCCAGCAGCTACTCGTCGGACAGGGGGGCTGAAGCTTTCTTT.

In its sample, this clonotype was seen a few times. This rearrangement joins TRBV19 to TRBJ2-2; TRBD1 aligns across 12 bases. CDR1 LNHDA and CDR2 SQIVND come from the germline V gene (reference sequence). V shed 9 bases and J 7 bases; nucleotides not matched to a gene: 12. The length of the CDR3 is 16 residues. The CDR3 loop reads CASSAGQGAHGGELFF. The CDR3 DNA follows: TGTGCCAGCAGCGCGGGACAGGGGGCGCATGGCGGGGAGCTGTTTTTT. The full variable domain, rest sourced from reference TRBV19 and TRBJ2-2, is DGGITQSPKYLFRKEGQNVTLSCEQNLNHDAMYWYRQDPGQGLRLIYYSQIVNDFQKGDIAEGYSVSREKKESFPLTVTSAQKNPTAFYLCASSAGQGAHGGELFFGEGSRLTVL.

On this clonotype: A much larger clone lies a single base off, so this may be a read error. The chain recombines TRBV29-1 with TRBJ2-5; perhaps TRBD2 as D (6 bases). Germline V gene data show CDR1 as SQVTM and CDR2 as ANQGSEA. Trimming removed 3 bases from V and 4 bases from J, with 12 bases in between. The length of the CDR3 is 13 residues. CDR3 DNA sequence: TGCAGCGTTGAGCCGAACGGGAGAGAGACCCAGTACTTC. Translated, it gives CSVEPNGRETQYF.

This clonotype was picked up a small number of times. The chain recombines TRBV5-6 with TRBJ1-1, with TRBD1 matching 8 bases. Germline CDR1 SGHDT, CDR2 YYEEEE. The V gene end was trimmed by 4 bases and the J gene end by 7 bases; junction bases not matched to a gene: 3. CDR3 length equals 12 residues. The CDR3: CASSPGGHEAFF. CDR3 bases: TGTGCCAGCAGCCCAGGGGGCCATGAAGCTTTCTTT.

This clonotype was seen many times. The DNA for the CDR3 is TGTGCCAGCAGCTTCGGGAGGGGTGGTGGTGGCTACACCTTC. Translation: CASSFGRGGGGYTF. The gene calls are TRBV7-9 and TRBJ1-2, with D possibly TRBD1 on 5 matching bases. The V end was cut by 3 bases, the J end by 7 bases, with 15 bases between. CDR1 is SEHNR, CDR2 FQNEAQ, per germline (reference sequence). There are 14 residues in the CDR3.

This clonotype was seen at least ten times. The CDR3 DNA follows: TGTGCCAGCAGCCCCGGCAAGGGGAGCAATTCACCCCTCCACTTT. It codes for CASSPGKGSNSPLHF. The rearrangement uses TRBV7-6 and TRBJ1-6, with D tentatively TRBD1 (5 bases). Between the trimmed V and J ends, which lost 5 bases and 7 bases, there was a span of 15 bases. The CDR3 is made up of 15 amino acids. Germline V lookup: CDR1 SGHVS, CDR2 FNYEAQ.